Below are 30 T cell receptor beta chains sequenced from a single sample in a study of OX40 agonist ivuxolimab in advanced cancers. The repertoire was sequenced with immunoSEQ multiplex PCR; TCRdb's copy has only in-frame clones and lacks some. The sample gives 55,000 to 85,000 clones, just over 85% of which show up once; 2.8% is in the top ten. The sequences come from CD4+ or CD8+ T cells sorted from blood, collected in a trial of the OX40 agonist ivuxolimab. All receptors derive from an adult with an advanced solid tumor such as melanoma, head and neck, liver or kidney cancer.

V usage is TRBV7-2 and J usage is TRBJ1-6; D perhaps matches TRBD1 (6 bases). In germline, CDR1 is SGHTA, CDR2 FQGNSA. The V end was cut by 10 bases, the J end by 7 bases, with 17 bases between. The CDR3 is 14 residues long. CDR3 bases: TGTGCCACCGATGGGGGGCTAGGGAATTCACCCCTCCACTTT. Translation: CATDGGLGNSPLHF.

The chain employs TRBV9 and TRBJ2-7, with D maybe TRBD2 (6 bases). This CDR3 comprises 15 residues. Germline CDR1 is SGDLS and CDR2 is YYNGEE. V lost 3 bases to trimming and J lost 0 bases, with 13 bases between them. CDR3 nucleotides: TGTGCCAGCAGCGGGGACTCAGGGTACTCCTACGAGCAGTACTTC. Translation gives CASSGDSGYSYEQYF.

This chain connects TRBV30 to TRBJ2-3; 12 bases map to TRBD2. The CDR3 is 16 amino acids. Germline values: CDR1 GTSNPN, CDR2 SVGIG (reference sequence). Trimming removed 2 bases from V and 4 bases from J; junction bases left unmatched: 7. As DNA, the CDR3 is TGTGCCTGGAGTCCTCTTCTAGCGGGGGGGCCAGATACGCAGTATTTT. Translation: CAWSPLLAGGPDTQYF.

The gene calls are TRBV28 and TRBJ2-2; 9 nucleotides line up with TRBD1. The CDR3 is 18 residues long. CDR1 is MDHEN, CDR2 SYDVKM, per germline. V was clipped by 3 bases and J by 0 bases; unmatched bases: 8. The CDR3 sequence: CASSFLGQGISNTGELFF. The CDR3 DNA reads as TGTGCCAGCAGTTTTTTAGGACAGGGGATATCGAACACCGGGGAGCTGTTTTTT.

The chain combines TRBV19 with TRBJ1-6, with TRBD1 matching over 8 bases. The germline gives CDR1 LNHDA, CDR2 SQIVND (reference sequence). This CDR3 contains 18 residues. Germline trimming cut 4 bases from V and 7 bases from J; bases unmatched to any gene: 15. The CDR3 DNA is TGTGCCAGTAGTAAGTTTAAAGGGCTTGGACAGGGAAATTCACCCCTCCACTTT. Its protein is CASSKFKGLGQGNSPLHF.

This clone was picked up one time. The genes are TRBV5-1 and TRBJ2-3; TRBD1 aligns across 9 bases. V shed 4 bases and J 5 bases; nucleotides not matched to a gene: 8. The CDR3 spans 15 residues. CDR1 and CDR2 from the germline V gene are SGHRS and YFSETQ. CDR3 DNA: TGCGCCAGCAGCAACGGGGGGACAGGGATAGATACGCAGTATTTT. Its protein product is CASSNGGTGIDTQYF. Full variable domain (remainder filled in from reference TRBV5-1 and TRBJ2-3): KAGVTQTPRYLIKTRGQQVTLSCSPISGHRSVSWYQQTPGQGLQFLFEYFSETQRNKGNFPGRFSGRQFSNSRSEMNVSTLELGDSALYLCASSNGGTGIDTQYFGPGTRLTVL.

The chain couples TRBV5-4 to TRBJ1-2, with 9 nucleotides matching TRBD1. The CDR3 loop spans 15 amino acids. Per germline, CDR1 SGHNT and CDR2 YYREEE (reference sequence). The V and J ends lost 2 bases and 1 base, in that order; junction bases with no gene match: 3. DNA for the CDR3: TGTGCCAGCAGCTTTAGGGACAGGGTTAACTATGGCTACACCTTC. Its translation is CASSFRDRVNYGYTF. Filled out from reference TRBV5-4 and TRBJ1-2, the complete variable domain reads ETGVTQSPTHLIKTRGQQVTLRCSSQSGHNTVSWYQQALGQGPQFIFQYYREEENGRGNFPPRFSGLQFPNYSSELNVNALELDDSALYLCASSFRDRVNYGYTFGSGTRLTVV.

The genes are TRBV7-9 and TRBJ2-7; D is perhaps TRBD1 (6 bases). V gave up 5 bases and J gave up 5 bases, with 10 bases separating them. CDR1 and CDR2 from the germline V gene are SEHNR and FQNEAQ (reference sequence). The CDR3 is 12 amino acids. The CDR3 loop is CASSRGGDEQYF. CDR3 nucleotides: TGTGCCAGCAGCCGAGGGGGAGACGAGCAGTACTTC. Together with reference TRBV7-9 and TRBJ2-7, the CDR3 gives the full variable domain: DTGVSQNPRHKITKRGQNVTFRCDPISEHNRLYWYRQTLGQGPEFLTYFQNEAQLEKSRLLSDRFSAERPKGSFSTLEIQRTEQGDSAMYLCASSRGGDEQYFGPGTRLTVT.

V is TRBV11-2 and J is TRBJ2-2, with D possibly being TRBD1 (6 bases). CDR1 and CDR2 from the germline V gene are SGHAT and FQNNGV. V dropped 5 bases and J dropped 4 bases, with 20 bases sitting between them. This CDR3 spans 17 amino acids. For the CDR3, the DNA is TGTGCCAGCAGCCCGATTTCAGGGGCAATTGGCACCGGGGAGCTGTTTTTT. Residues: CASSPISGAIGTGELFF.

The chain uses TRBV18 and TRBJ1-5, with 12 positions matching TRBD1. Germline CDR1 KGHSH, CDR2 LQKENI. V shed 6 bases and J 6 bases; nucleotides not matched to a gene: 3. The CDR3 loop spans 14 amino acids. CDR3 loop: CASSPGQGAQPQHF. The CDR3 DNA follows: TGTGCCAGCTCGCCGGGACAGGGGGCTCAGCCCCAGCATTTT.

The chain combines TRBV9 with TRBJ1-2, with a possible D match to TRBD1 (5 bases). This CDR3 has 14 residues. V gave up 4 bases and J gave up 5 bases, with 15 bases separating them. Per germline, CDR1 SGDLS and CDR2 YYNGEE. The CDR3 DNA sequence: TGTGCCAGCAGCTCAGGAGGGGCGGGATATGGCTACACCTTC. The encoded protein is CASSSGGAGYGYTF.

J is TRBJ1-1 and V is TRBV6-1; D is undetermined. The germline V gene encodes CDR1 MNHNS and CDR2 SASEGT. The CDR3 runs 14 residues. Trimming pared 2 bases from V and 4 bases from J, leaving 11 bases between. The CDR3 region has the DNA TGTGCCAGCAGTGAAAACCGGGGAAGCACTGAAGCTTTCTTT. Its translation is CASSENRGSTEAFF.

The chain employs TRBV7-8 and TRBJ1-5; a possible D gene is TRBD1 (5 bases). The CDR3 totals 15 residues. Germline V gives CDR1 SGHVS, CDR2 FQNEAQ. V dropped 7 bases and J dropped 1 base, with 14 bases sitting between them. The DNA for the CDR3 is TGTGCCAGCACCCCCGGGGGAAGGAGCAATCAGCCCCAGCATTTT. Protein product: CASTPGGRSNQPQHF.

V usage is TRBV28 and J usage is TRBJ1-5; perhaps TRBD1 as D (5 bases). CDR1 is MDHEN and CDR2 is SYDVKM in the germline V gene. V was shortened by 6 bases and J by 7 bases, with 22 bases between the two germline ends. The CDR3 is made up of 16 amino acids. CDR3 loop: CASSPANLGVRQPQHF. The CDR3 region has the DNA TGTGCCAGCAGCCCCGCCAATTTGGGGGTACGGCAGCCCCAGCATTTT.

This sequence joins TRBV27 and TRBJ1-5, with no clear D. Trimming removed 0 bases at V and 6 bases at J, with 6 bases between. This CDR3 is built from 13 residues. In germline, CDR1 is MNHEY, CDR2 SMNVEV (reference sequence). CDR3 amino acids: CASSLSVVQPQHF. The CDR3 DNA is TGTGCCAGCAGTTTATCGGTGGTTCAGCCCCAGCATTTT.

The chain carries TRBV5-6 and TRBJ1-2, with D possibly TRBD1 on 5 matching bases. This CDR3 contains 17 residues. The germline V gene has CDR1 SGHDT and CDR2 YYEEEE. V dropped 0 bases and J dropped 2 bases, with 17 bases sitting between them. The CDR3 sequence: CASSLAGLRVGNYGYTF. The CDR3 region has the DNA TGTGCCAGCAGCTTGGCCGGTCTCAGGGTCGGGAACTATGGCTACACCTTC.

This clone was seen only once. J is TRBJ2-7 and V is TRBV14, with a tentative D call TRBD1 (5 bases). Germline V lookup: CDR1 SGHDN, CDR2 FVKESK. V lost 1 base, J lost 6 bases, and 13 bases lay in between. There are 14 residues in the CDR3. This CDR3 is CASSQGGRDVEQYF. The CDR3 DNA follows: TGTGCCAGCAGCCAAGGCGGCAGGGATGTCGAGCAGTACTTC.

Worth noting for this clone: At one end, the junction sequence differs from germline, possibly due to a read error. V is TRBV18 and J is TRBJ1-3; possible D gene TRBD1, 5 bases. Germline values: CDR1 KGHSH, CDR2 LQKENI. CDR3 length equals 12 residues. The CDR3 sequence is CASSPAKTDRSF. The CDR3 nucleotides are TGTGCCAGCTCACCAGCTAAGACAGATAGGAGTTTT. Drawing the rest from reference TRBV18 and TRBJ1-3, the complete variable domain is NAGVMQNPRHLVRRRGQEARLRCSPMKGHSHVYWYRQLPEEGLKFMVYLQKENIIDESGMPKERFSAEFPKEGPSILRIQQVVRGDSAAYFCASSPAKTDRSFGEGSWLTVV.

V and J are TRBV4-2 and TRBJ1-2; a weak D match, TRBD1 (5 bases). CDR3 size: 17 residues. Looked up from germline, CDR1 is LGHNA and CDR2 is YNFKEQ. The ends were cut back, 1 base at V and 2 bases at J, with 17 bases in the middle. The CDR3 protein is CASSQGGRGGTNYGYTF. The CDR3 nucleotides are TGTGCCAGCAGCCAAGGTGGGAGGGGCGGCACCAACTATGGCTACACCTTC.

The rearrangement links TRBV9 to TRBJ2-3; D is uncertain. Trimming took 1 base from V and 4 from J, leaving 7 bases between them. CDR1 and CDR2 from the germline V gene are SGDLS and YYNGEE. There are 13 residues in the CDR3. The CDR3 loop reads CASSVMRADTQYF. CDR3 sequence (DNA): TGTGCCAGCAGCGTAATGAGAGCAGATACGCAGTATTTT.

The genes are TRBV7-9 and TRBJ2-3, with 14 nucleotides matching TRBD2. Germline CDR1 is SEHNR and CDR2 is FQNEAQ (reference sequence). This CDR3 has 16 residues. The trim removed 5 bases at V and 4 bases at J, leaving 5 bases unmatched. The DNA of the CDR3 is TGTGCCAGCAGCCGAAGGACTAGCGGGGGGCCAGATACGCAGTATTTT. It yields the protein CASSRRTSGGPDTQYF.

This clone was counted once. This rearrangement joins TRBV6-5 to TRBJ2-1; 8 nucleotides line up with TRBD2. CDR1 is MNHEY, CDR2 SVGAGI, per germline. The CDR3 is made up of 15 amino acids. V gave up 5 bases and J gave up 6 bases; unmatched junction bases: 9. The CDR3 DNA reads TGTGCCAGCAGTCAAGAACGGGGGGGCCGCAATGAGCAGTTCTTC. Translated, it gives CASSQERGGRNEQFF.

The chain has TRBV4-2 and TRBJ2-3, with TRBD2 identical over 8 bases. There are 17 residues in the CDR3. The V and J ends lost 0 bases and 0 bases, in that order; junction bases with no gene match: 5. Per germline, CDR1 LGHNA and CDR2 YNFKEQ. The DNA for the CDR3 is TGTGCCAGCAGCCAAGATCCGGGGGGGAGCAGCACAGATACGCAGTATTTT. Protein: CASSQDPGGSSTDTQYF.

The CDR3 DNA reads TGTGCCAGCGAAGCTTTGGGCCAGCTAGCAGGGAAGTCAAATCAGCCCCAGCATTTT. Translating it yields CASEALGQLAGKSNQPQHF. The genes are TRBV28 and TRBJ1-5; a weak D match, TRBD1 (5 bases). Germline CDR1 reads MDHEN; CDR2 reads SYDVKM. This CDR3 has 19 residues. V gave up 8 bases and J gave up 4 bases, with 30 bases separating them.

The chain links TRBV7-3 to TRBJ2-1; 7 bases match TRBD1. This CDR3 has 12 residues. Germline values: CDR1 SGHTA, CDR2 FQGTGA. Trimming cost V 4 bases and J 7 bases; bases outside gene matches: 1. The CDR3: CASSSRGNEQFF. The CDR3 DNA reads TGTGCCAGCAGCTCCAGGGGGAATGAGCAGTTCTTC.

The chain carries TRBV5-1 and TRBJ1-1; TRBD1 agrees at 8 bases. Germline lookup yields CDR1 SGHRS and CDR2 YFSETQ. The CDR3 loop spans 15 amino acids. J lost 5 bases, V lost 4 bases, and 10 bases had no gene match. DNA for the CDR3: TGCGCCAGCAGCCCCGGACAGGGTTTCTATACTGAAGCTTTCTTT. This encodes CASSPGQGFYTEAFF.

The DNA of the CDR3 is TGCGCCAGCGTTAGCGGGGGGTCCTACGAGCAGTACTTC. As protein: CASVSGGSYEQYF. This chain connects TRBV10-2 to TRBJ2-7, with 10 bases that match TRBD2. Germline trimming cut 8 bases from V and 1 base from J; bases unmatched to any gene: 2. Germline V gene lookup returns CDR1 WSHSY and CDR2 SAAADI. CDR3 length equals 13 residues.

The chain links TRBV21-1 to TRBJ1-2; the table assigns TRBD1, which was not confirmed against the DNA. TRBV21-1 has pseudogene status. This CDR3 contains 24 residues. CDR3 nucleotides: TGTGCCAGCAGGAAAAAGATAGCCAGGGGGACAGGAGCCCCTGGAGAACCCGAAAGGGCTGGCTACACCTTC. Its translation: CASRKKIARGTGAPGEPERAGYTF.

V usage is TRBV7-2 and J usage is TRBJ1-3; no reliable D call. The CDR3 runs 14 residues. V shed 1 base and J shed 0 bases, with 4 bases lying between them. CDR1 is SGHTA and CDR2 is FQGNSA in the germline V gene. The chain's CDR3 is CASSLGVSGNTIYF. CDR3 DNA: TGTGCCAGCAGCTTAGGGGTCTCTGGAAACACCATATATTTT.

The chain couples TRBV28 to TRBJ1-3; 8 bases map to TRBD1. V lost 3 bases and J lost 4; bases outside the gene matches: 2. CDR3 length equals 14 residues. The germline gives CDR1 MDHEN, CDR2 SYDVKM. The CDR3 loop reads CASSFQGAGNTIYF. DNA of the CDR3: TGTGCCAGCAGTTTTCAGGGGGCGGGAAACACCATATATTTT. Combining the CDR3 with reference TRBV28 and TRBJ1-3 gives the whole variable domain DVKVTQSSRYLVKRTGEKVFLECVQDMDHENMFWYRQDPGLGLRLIYFSYDVKMKEKGDIPEGYSVSREKKERFSLILESASTNQTSMYLCASSFQGAGNTIYFGEGSWLTVV.